The clone carrying this T cell receptor (beta chain) showed up just a few times. What it binds is unknown. The record originates from a study of T cells in Graves' hyperthyroidism and ophthalmopathy. Regarding the study as a whole: Blood also held most thyroid clonotypes expanded beyond 0.001.

Amplified TCR beta CDR3 regions derived from RNA transcripts. The primer set for the first-round RT-PCR of the TCR CDR3 was HTBI. One entry per CDR3 protein, called by TCRdb with MiXCR from the multiplex PCR reads. The table has under 700,000 distinct CDR3 sequences, over 15% seen once. Source material: blood. This receptor was taken from a woman in her late teens or twenties with Graves' hyperthyroidism.

CDR3 amino acids: CASSKRYEQYF. The CDR3 nucleotides are TGTGCCAGCAGTAAGCGTTACGAGCAGTACTTC. The rearrangement joins TRBV12-3 or TRBV12-4 to TRBJ2-7, with D unresolved. This CDR3 is built from 11 residues. Trimming left V 5 bases short and J 4 bases short, with 6 bases between.